This T cell receptor beta chain stems from a study of vaccination effects on CD4 cells after COVID-19. Viral peptide pools were used in the ViraFEST assay to expand antigen-specific CD4+ T cells, and sequencing came afterward. CD4+ T cell isolation took place after more than eight days of culture. No vaccinee had earlier SARS-CoV-2 infection, and nucleocapsid antibodies were negative. Cultivation was performed at around 2 million PBMC per well with 9 to 10 IU/ml IL-2 and approximately 9.2 ug/ml peptides added. Generated by immunoSEQ multiplex PCR, the TCRdb table keeps only in-frame clones and is missing some. This repertoire shows 67,000 or so clones, around 72% found once; its top ten account for under 4.5%. Germline V gives CDR1 SNHLY, CDR2 FYNNEI. CDR3 size: 14 residues. Between the trimmed V and J ends, which lost 7 bases and 2 bases, there was a span of 14 bases. This clone was seen more than once but under ten times. Its cognate antigen is unknown.

The TCR was taken from a human donor who received a COVID-19 vaccine. The source material was CD4+ T cells from PBMCs cultured with HCoV-OC43 spike peptides, sampled before COVID-19 vaccination. Described subset: HCoV-OC43 spike overlapping peptide pool stimulation. This chain joins TRBV2 and TRBJ1-2, with a weak D call TRBD1 (6 bases). The DNA of the CDR3 is TGTGCCAGCACCTCCCCCGGGACAAACTATGGCTACACCTTC. Translation gives CASTSPGTNYGYTF.